This T cell receptor beta chain was recorded in a study of OX40 agonist ivuxolimab in advanced cancers. In the study overall: Patients were treated with ivuxolimab, an agonistic anti-OX40 (CD134) antibody. Participants could have had prior anti-PD-1, anti-PD-L1 or anti-CTLA-4 therapy, and around 40% had some. Study results and caveats: It was not determined which antigens were specifically recognized by the peripheral T cells that had undergone clonal expansion.

Note on this clone: What it binds is unknown.

On cycle 4 day 1 and cycle 7 day 1, as well as at baseline, blood was sampled. Deletions cut 4 bases from V and 0 bases from J, with 6 bases between. Germline CDR1 MGHRA, CDR2 YSYEKL. The CDR3 consists of 13 residues. Produced via immunoSEQ multiplex PCR; TCRdb's table is partial and in-frame only. The table has about 23,000 clones, over 70% seen once. Sequencing used CD4+ or CD8+ T cells sorted from blood, obtained in a trial of the OX40 agonist ivuxolimab. The TCR sequence derives from an adult with an advanced solid tumor such as melanoma, head and neck, liver or kidney cancer. This rearrangement joins TRBV4-1 to TRBJ1-1; D gene ambiguous. DNA of the CDR3: TGCGCCAGCAGCCGGGTTATGAACACTGAAGCTTTCTTT. Amino acid sequence: CASSRVMNTEAFF.